These 17 T cell receptor beta chains share one sample of origin, sequenced in a study of shared clonotypes between healthy human individuals. Repertoires were generated with immunoSEQ multiplex PCR, while TCRdb's copy carries only in-frame clones and drops some. The profile shows approximately 240,000 clones, under 80% of them singletons. Sequencing was performed on memory CD4+ T cells sorted from blood. Subset of the sample: CD45RA-negative fraction. These receptors were obtained from a man aged 25-45 years in good health.

The chain recombines TRBV7-1 with TRBJ2-3; D call uncertain. TRBV7-1 is treated as an ORF (open reading frame) with a function not yet certain. The CDR3 loop spans 11 amino acids. Trimming pared 3 bases from V and 7 bases from J, leaving 5 bases between. CDR3 in DNA: TGTGCCAGCAGCTCCGGACATACGCAGTATTTT. It codes for CASSSGHTQYF.

The rearrangement uses TRBV9 and TRBJ2-6; D may be TRBD1 or TRBD2 (6 bases each). V lost 2 bases, J lost 2 bases, and 11 bases lay in between. The length of the CDR3 is 16 residues. In germline, CDR1 is SGDLS, CDR2 YYNGEE. CDR3 DNA: TGTGCCAGCAGCGTGTCGAGGGGGGCTGGGGCCAACGTCCTGACTTTC. Encoded protein: CASSVSRGAGANVLTF.

This sequence joins TRBV29-1 and TRBJ1-1, with 10 bases lining up with TRBD1. Germline V gives CDR1 SQVTM, CDR2 ANQGSEA. The CDR3 covers 13 residues. Trimming removed 8 bases from V and 5 bases from J; junction bases left unmatched: 8. In DNA, the CDR3 is TGCAGCTCGAAGACAGGGGGCTCTACTGAAGCTTTCTTT. This translates into CSSKTGGSTEAFF.

The chain joins TRBV12-5 to TRBJ2-7; 9 bases agree with TRBD1. CDR3 length: 21 residues. Germline lookup yields CDR1 LGHNT and CDR2 FRNRAP. V shed 0 bases, J shed 0 bases, and the junction held 18 bases outside the gene matches. CDR3 protein: CASGLVLLGTGCLESSYEQYF. As DNA, the CDR3 is TGTGCTAGTGGTTTGGTTTTACTGGGGACAGGGTGTCTTGAGAGCTCCTACGAGCAGTACTTC.

The chain employs TRBV13 and TRBJ1-4, with a weak D call TRBD1 (5 bases). Per germline, CDR1 PRHDT and CDR2 FYEKMQ (reference sequence). The CDR3 has 18 amino acids. The V and J ends lost 5 bases and 1 base respectively, with 20 bases between them. The CDR3 nucleotides are TGTGCCAGCAGCCTGCGCCCCATTTCGGGGGGAACTAATGAAAAACTGTTTTTT. Its translation: CASSLRPISGGTNEKLFF.

The genes are TRBV5-1 and TRBJ2-5; D remains unclear. In germline, CDR1 is SGHRS, CDR2 YFSETQ. The length of the CDR3 is 11 residues. V was trimmed by 4 bases and J by 2 bases, leaving 3 bases between them. The CDR3 bases are TGCGCCAGCAGCCAACAAGAGACCCAGTACTTC. It specifies CASSQQETQYF.

This chain connects TRBV5-1 to TRBJ1-5; D is perhaps TRBD1 (5 bases). Looked up from germline, CDR1 is SGHRS and CDR2 is YFSETQ. This CDR3 is 15 amino acids long. V lost 7 bases and J lost 0, with 14 bases in between. The CDR3 loop is CASSAGDLSNQPQHF. CDR3 bases: TGCGCCAGCTCCGCGGGGGATCTTAGCAATCAGCCCCAGCATTTT.

The chain combines TRBV2 with TRBJ1-3; 7 bases match TRBD1. The CDR3 has 15 amino acids. CDR1 is SNHLY and CDR2 is FYNNEI in the germline V gene. The V and J ends lost 6 bases and 0 bases, in that order; junction bases with no gene match: 5. CDR3 sequence reads: CASRDRFSSGNTIYF. The CDR3 DNA follows: TGTGCCAGCAGGGACAGGTTCTCCTCTGGAAACACCATATATTTT.

The chain is built from TRBV5-1 and TRBJ2-5, with 8 bases matching TRBD1. In germline, CDR1 is SGHRS, CDR2 YFSETQ. The CDR3 is 14 residues long. The J segment lost 6 bases and the V segment lost 4 bases, leaving 8 bases of the junction unmatched. CDR3 bases: TGCGCCAGCAGCGTGGACAGGGCGGGAAAGACCCAGTACTTC. It is translated as CASSVDRAGKTQYF.

This clone has a count of ten or more. The CDR3 is CAISITSGGTDTQYF. The CDR3 nucleotides read TGTGCCATCAGTATTACTAGCGGGGGCACAGATACGCAGTATTTT. The V call is TRBV10-3, the J call TRBJ2-3, with 10 bases aligning to TRBD2. The CDR3 runs to 15 residues. Losses at the gene ends were 5 bases for V and 1 base for J; bases not matched to a gene: 3. The germline CDR1 and CDR2 sequences are ENHRY and SYGVKD.

This clone has only a few counts. The chain combines TRBV5-4 with TRBJ1-2, with 7 bases matching TRBD1. The junction had 3 bases not matched to a gene; V was cut back by 0 bases and J by 7 bases. Germline V gene sequence: CDR1 SGHNT, CDR2 YYREEE (reference sequence). The CDR3 is 13 amino acids. The CDR3 region is CASSLADRAGYTF. The CDR3 DNA reads as TGTGCCAGCAGCTTGGCCGACAGGGCTGGCTACACCTTC.

This chain connects TRBV5-5 to TRBJ2-2; TRBD2 matches at 7 bases. Germline assignment: CDR1 SGHKS and CDR2 YYEKEE (reference sequence). This CDR3 comprises 19 residues. Trimming took 1 base from V and 2 from J; bases not matched to a gene: 14. CDR3 sequence: CASSLLASGGRSNTGELFF. The CDR3 DNA reads TGTGCCAGCAGCTTGTTGGCTAGCGGAGGCCGCTCAAACACCGGGGAGCTGTTTTTT.

V gene TRBV4-3 combines with J gene TRBJ1-1; unclear D gene. Trimming shortened V by 2 bases and J by 1 base, and 8 bases separated the two germline ends. CDR1 and CDR2 from the germline V gene are LGHNA and YSLEER. The CDR3 runs 14 residues. CDR3 amino acids: CASSQSHRNTEAFF. CDR3 coding DNA: TGCGCCAGCAGCCAATCTCACAGGAACACTGAAGCTTTCTTT.

This clone was picked up many times. J is TRBJ1-2 and V is TRBV5-1, with 7 bases matching TRBD1. CDR1 is SGHRS and CDR2 is YFSETQ in the germline V gene. The CDR3 loop spans 13 amino acids. The ends lost 4 bases at V and 3 bases at J; junction bases unmatched: 3. In DNA form, the CDR3 reads TGCGCCAGCAGCGGGGACAGCTACTATGGCTACACCTTC. Translation: CASSGDSYYGYTF.

The chain employs TRBV6-4 and TRBJ2-1; TRBD2 aligns across 9 bases. The length of the CDR3 is 16 residues. Germline V lookup: CDR1 MRHNA, CDR2 SNTAGT. J gave up 1 base and V 0 bases, and 1 base lay outside the gene matches. The CDR3 reads CASSDSTSGSYNEQFF. CDR3 sequence (DNA): TGTGCCAGCAGTGACTCGACTAGCGGTTCCTACAATGAGCAGTTCTTC.

This clone has only a few counts. The CDR3 sequence: CASSLSRVSYNEQFF. In DNA, the CDR3 is TGTGCCAGCAGCTTAAGCAGGGTTTCCTACAATGAGCAGTTCTTC. The rearrangement joins TRBV6-5 to TRBJ2-1, with D possibly TRBD1 on 5 matching bases. This CDR3 contains 15 residues. Looked up from germline, CDR1 is MNHEY and CDR2 is SVGAGI. Trimming stripped 6 bases from V and 1 base from J, with 13 bases between.

The chain links TRBV5-6 to TRBJ1-4, with a tentative D call TRBD1 (6 bases). Germline values: CDR1 SGHDT, CDR2 YYEEEE. The CDR3 length is 16 residues. V lost 2 bases, J lost 2 bases, and 13 bases lay in between. CDR3 sequence (DNA): TGTGCCAGCAGCTTCGGCACAGGGTTCACTAATGAAAAACTGTTTTTT. Residues: CASSFGTGFTNEKLFF.